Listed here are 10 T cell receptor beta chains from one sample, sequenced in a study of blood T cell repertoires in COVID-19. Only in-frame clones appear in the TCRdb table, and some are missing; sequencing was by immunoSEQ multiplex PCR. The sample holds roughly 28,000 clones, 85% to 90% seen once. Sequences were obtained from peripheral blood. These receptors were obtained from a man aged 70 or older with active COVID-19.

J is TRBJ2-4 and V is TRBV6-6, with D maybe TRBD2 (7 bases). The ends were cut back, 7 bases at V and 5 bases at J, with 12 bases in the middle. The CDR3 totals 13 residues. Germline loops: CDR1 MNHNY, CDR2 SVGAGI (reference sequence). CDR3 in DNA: TGTGCCAGCAAGGCGGGGGCGGAAAACATTCAGTACTTC. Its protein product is CASKAGAENIQYF.

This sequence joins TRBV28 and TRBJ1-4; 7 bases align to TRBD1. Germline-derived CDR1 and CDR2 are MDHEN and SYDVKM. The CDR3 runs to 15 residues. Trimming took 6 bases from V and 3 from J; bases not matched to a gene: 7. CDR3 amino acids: CASRGIQGPNEKLFF. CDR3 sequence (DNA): TGTGCCAGCAGGGGTATACAGGGGCCTAATGAAAAACTGTTTTTT.

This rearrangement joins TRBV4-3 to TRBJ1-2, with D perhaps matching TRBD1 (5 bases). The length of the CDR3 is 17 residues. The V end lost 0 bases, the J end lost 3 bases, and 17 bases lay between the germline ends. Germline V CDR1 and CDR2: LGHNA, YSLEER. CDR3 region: CASSQERNGGIDYGYTF. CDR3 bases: TGCGCCAGCAGCCAAGAACGTAACGGGGGAATTGACTATGGCTACACCTTC.

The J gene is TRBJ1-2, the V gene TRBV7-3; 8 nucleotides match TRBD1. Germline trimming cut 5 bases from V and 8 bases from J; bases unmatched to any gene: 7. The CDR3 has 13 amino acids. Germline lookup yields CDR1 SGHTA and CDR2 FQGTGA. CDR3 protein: CASSLTGENGYTF. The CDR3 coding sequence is TGTGCCAGCAGCCTGACAGGGGAGAACGGCTACACCTTC.

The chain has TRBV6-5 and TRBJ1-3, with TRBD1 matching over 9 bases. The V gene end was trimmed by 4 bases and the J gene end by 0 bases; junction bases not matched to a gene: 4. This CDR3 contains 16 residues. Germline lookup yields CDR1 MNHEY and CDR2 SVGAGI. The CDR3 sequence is CASSSGTGHSGNTIYF. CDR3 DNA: TGTGCCAGCAGTTCCGGGACAGGGCACTCTGGAAACACCATATATTTT.

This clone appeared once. The CDR3 reads CASSFRAGSDTQYF. The CDR3 nucleotides are TGTGCCAGCAGCTTCCGGGCGGGGTCCGATACGCAGTATTTT. The rearrangement joins TRBV5-4 to TRBJ2-3; D might be TRBD2 (6 bases). Germline V lookup: CDR1 SGHNT, CDR2 YYREEE (reference sequence). V lost 2 bases and J 6 bases, leaving 13 bases between the germline ends. This CDR3 has 14 residues.

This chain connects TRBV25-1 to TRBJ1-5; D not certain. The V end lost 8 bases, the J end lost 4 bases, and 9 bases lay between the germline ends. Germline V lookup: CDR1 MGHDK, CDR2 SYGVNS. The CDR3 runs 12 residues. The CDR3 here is CASRPGNQPQHF. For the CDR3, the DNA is TGTGCCAGCCGCCCCGGGAATCAGCCCCAGCATTTT.

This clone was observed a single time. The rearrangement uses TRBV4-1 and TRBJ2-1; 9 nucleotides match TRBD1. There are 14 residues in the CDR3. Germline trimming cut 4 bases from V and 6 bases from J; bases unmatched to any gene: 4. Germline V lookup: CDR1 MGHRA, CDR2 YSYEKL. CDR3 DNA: TGCGCCAGCAGCCCGGGACAGGGAACCAATGAGCAGTTCTTC. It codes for CASSPGQGTNEQFF.

The CDR3 reads CASSGQATNTEAFF. The CDR3 nucleotides read TGCGCCAGCAGCGGTCAAGCAACGAACACTGAAGCTTTCTTT. The chain recombines TRBV4-1 with TRBJ1-1, with D unresolved. V was trimmed by 5 bases and J by 1 base, leaving 11 bases between them. The germline gives CDR1 MGHRA, CDR2 YSYEKL. The CDR3 sequence is 14 residues long.

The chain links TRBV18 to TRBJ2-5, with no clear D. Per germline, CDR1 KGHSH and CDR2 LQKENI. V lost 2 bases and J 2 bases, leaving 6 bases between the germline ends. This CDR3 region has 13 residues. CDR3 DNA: TGTGCCAGCTCACCAACCAGGCAAGAGACCCAGTACTTC. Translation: CASSPTRQETQYF.